This T cell receptor beta chain was obtained from a study of untreated major depressive disorder. Broader study findings: Compared with controls, depressed patients showed more TRBV05-01 (Vbeta 5.1) usage in CD4+ T cells. Each subject's top five TRBV05-01 clones were all private.

The CDR3 sequence is 14 residues long. Germline V gives CDR1 KGHSH, CDR2 LQKENI. V gave up 5 bases and J gave up 2 bases; unmatched junction bases: 4. Clones were sequenced by immunoSEQ multiplex PCR, and TCRdb holds only the in-frame ones, with some missing. The sample consists of under 15,000 clones, approximately 91% of them appearing once. The donors were all European-descended. Roughly 27 ml of blood was drawn into EDTA tubes. On this clone: Its target is unknown.

What was sequenced was CD4+ T cells from PBMCs. The chain couples TRBV18 to TRBJ2-5; the match to TRBD2 covers 8 bases. The receptor's source is a man aged 25 to 45 with major depressive disorder. CDR3: CASSRTSRQETQYF. CDR3 sequence (DNA): TGTGCCAGCTCAAGGACTAGCCGACAAGAGACCCAGTACTTC.